The rows below give T cell receptor beta chains drawn from one sample of a study of T cell changes during pregnancy in multiple sclerosis. The assay was immunoSEQ multiplex PCR, and TCRdb's table has in-frame clones only and misses some. The sample carries 75,000 to 100,000 clones, over 75% recorded once. The material was peripheral blood, obtained in the second trimester of pregnancy. Every receptor here comes from a female donor in good health, enrolled as a control in a pregnancy study. The CDR3 runs from the conserved cysteine through the conserved F or W. The D gene is left open where the match is weak. Size is stated for part of the rows, as once, few or many counts, or as a class when the clone is expanded.

J gene: TRBJ1-4
D gene: TRBD1
clone size: .
V gene: TRBV6-6
CDR3 length: 15
CDR3 DNA: TGTGCCAGCAGTCAAGACAGGGGGCGGTATGAAAAACTGTTTTTT
CDR3 protein: CASSQDRGRYEKLFF

J gene: TRBJ1-2
D gene: TRBD1
clone size: .
V gene: TRBV6-5
CDR3 length: 13
CDR3 DNA: TGTGCCAGCCGACAGGGCATCGGAGGAGGCTACACCTTC
CDR3 protein: CASRQGIGGGYTF

J gene: TRBJ1-5
D gene: .
clone size: .
V gene: TRBV12-5
CDR3 length: 15
CDR3 DNA: TGTGCTAGCGGCCTCGAGCGGTTCTACAATCAGCCCCAGCATTTT
CDR3 protein: CASGLERFYNQPQHF

J gene: TRBJ1-5
D gene: .
clone size: .
V gene: TRBV28
CDR3 length: 15
CDR3 DNA: TGTGCCAGCAGTGGACACGGACAGAGCAATCAGCCCCAGCATTTT
CDR3 protein: CASSGHGQSNQPQHF

J gene: TRBJ2-1
D gene: TRBD2
clone size: .
V gene: TRBV18
CDR3 length: 20
CDR3 DNA: TGTGCCAGCTCGCGTCTACCGGGACTAGCGGAAGCGGGCTCCTACAATGAGCAGTTCTTC
CDR3 protein: CASSRLPGLAEAGSYNEQFF

J gene: TRBJ2-3
D gene: TRBD2
clone size: .
V gene: TRBV6-4
CDR3 length: 15
CDR3 DNA: TGTGCCAGCAGTGTTTTTAGCGGGAATTCAGATACGCAGTATTTT
CDR3 protein: CASSVFSGNSDTQYF

J gene: TRBJ2-1
D gene: TRBD1
clone size: .
V gene: TRBV18
CDR3 length: 13
CDR3 DNA: TGTGCCAGCTCACCAGGACAGGGTCGTGAGCAGTTCTTC
CDR3 protein: CASSPGQGREQFF

J gene: TRBJ2-7
D gene: TRBD1
clone size: .
V gene: TRBV7-2
CDR3 length: 14
CDR3 DNA: TGTGCCAGCAGCGCCCGACAGGGGGCGGGGGAGCAGTACTTC
CDR3 protein: CASSARQGAGEQYF

J gene: TRBJ2-7
D gene: .
clone size: .
V gene: TRBV6-5
CDR3 length: 13
CDR3 DNA: TGTGCCAGCAGTTATGGACATTCCTACGAGCAGTACTTC
CDR3 protein: CASSYGHSYEQYF

J gene: TRBJ2-1
D gene: TRBD2
clone size: .
V gene: TRBV9
CDR3 length: 15
CDR3 DNA: TGTGCCAGCAGCGCGGTGACTAGCGGGGGCAATGAGCAGTTCTTC
CDR3 protein: CASSAVTSGGNEQFF

J gene: TRBJ1-4
D gene: .
clone size: .
V gene: TRBV7-8
CDR3 length: 14
CDR3 DNA: TGTGCCAGCAGCTTATTCGGTCCTAATGAAAAACTGTTTTTT
CDR3 protein: CASSLFGPNEKLFF

J gene: TRBJ2-3
D gene: .
clone size: .
V gene: TRBV25-1
CDR3 length: 13
CDR3 DNA: TGTGCCAGCAGGGAGTGGAATGAGGATACGCAGTATTTT
CDR3 protein: CASREWNEDTQYF

J gene: TRBJ1-6
D gene: .
clone size: once
V gene: TRBV5-1
CDR3 length: 14
CDR3 DNA: TGCGCCAGCAGCTTGTCGGGAGCACGTCCACCCCTCCACTTT
CDR3 protein: CASSLSGARPPLHF

J gene: TRBJ2-1
D gene: TRBD1
clone size: .
V gene: TRBV5-1
CDR3 length: 17
CDR3 DNA: TGCGCCAGCAGCTTGGACCCTACGGGACAGATCTACAATGAGCAGTTCTTC
CDR3 protein: CASSLDPTGQIYNEQFF

J gene: TRBJ1-5
D gene: .
clone size: .
V gene: TRBV27
CDR3 length: 14
CDR3 DNA: TGTGCCAGCAGTTTCAGGGGAGCCAATCAGCCCCAGCATTTT
CDR3 protein: CASSFRGANQPQHF

J gene: TRBJ1-1
D gene: .
clone size: few
V gene: TRBV5-4
CDR3 length: 14
CDR3 DNA: TGTGCCAGCAGCTTATCAGGGATTAACACTGAAGCTTTCTTT
CDR3 protein: CASSLSGINTEAFF

J gene: TRBJ1-2
D gene: TRBD1
clone size: .
V gene: TRBV19
CDR3 length: 14
CDR3 DNA: TGTGCCAGTAGATCCACAGGGGGGGACTATGGCTACACCTTC
CDR3 protein: CASRSTGGDYGYTF

J gene: TRBJ2-2
D gene: .
clone size: .
V gene: TRBV11-3
CDR3 length: 15
CDR3 DNA: TGTGCCAGCAGCCTATTCGTTCGGGGAACCGGGGAGCTGTTTTTT
CDR3 protein: CASSLFVRGTGELFF

J gene: TRBJ2-7
D gene: .
clone size: .
V gene: TRBV4-2
CDR3 length: 14
CDR3 DNA: TGTGCCAGCAGCCAAGATGGTCAGGCTTACGAGCAGTACTTC
CDR3 protein: CASSQDGQAYEQYF

J gene: TRBJ1-2
D gene: .
clone size: once
V gene: TRBV6-6
CDR3 length: 16
CDR3 DNA: TGTGCCAGCAGCCCCCCAGGTGGGGCCCAAGCCTATGGCTACACCTTC
CDR3 protein: CASSPPGGAQAYGYTF

J gene: TRBJ1-5
D gene: .
clone size: .
V gene: TRBV4-3
CDR3 length: 16
CDR3 DNA: TGCGCCAGCAGCCAAGTCAGGGGTTGGGGCAATCAGCCCCAGCATTTT
CDR3 protein: CASSQVRGWGNQPQHF

J gene: TRBJ1-3
D gene: .
clone size: .
V gene: TRBV28
CDR3 length: 15
CDR3 DNA: TGTGCCAGCAGTTCAGGGACTGCTCAAGGAAACACCATATATTTT
CDR3 protein: CASSSGTAQGNTIYF

J gene: TRBJ2-7
D gene: .
clone size: .
V gene: TRBV5-6
CDR3 length: 11
CDR3 DNA: TGTGCCAGCAGCTCTTACAGGGAGCAGTACTTC
CDR3 protein: CASSSYREQYF

J gene: TRBJ1-2
D gene: .
clone size: .
V gene: TRBV9
CDR3 length: 12
CDR3 DNA: TGTGCCAGCAGCGTTATAAACGGTGGCTACACCTTC
CDR3 protein: CASSVINGGYTF

J gene: TRBJ1-2
D gene: TRBD1
clone size: .
V gene: TRBV5-1
CDR3 length: 16
CDR3 DNA: TGCGCCAGCAGCATTCTGGACAGGGGGCCGCCCTATGGCTACACCTTC
CDR3 protein: CASSILDRGPPYGYTF

J gene: TRBJ1-2
D gene: .
clone size: .
V gene: TRBV7-2
CDR3 length: 15
CDR3 DNA: TGTGCCAGCAGCTTTCAGGTCGGGGGGCTATATGGCTACACCTTC
CDR3 protein: CASSFQVGGLYGYTF

J gene: TRBJ1-4
D gene: .
clone size: .
V gene: TRBV6-5
CDR3 length: 15
CDR3 DNA: TGTGCCAGCAGTTACTCGACGGGGTGGAATGAAAAACTGTTTTTT
CDR3 protein: CASSYSTGWNEKLFF

J gene: TRBJ2-7
D gene: .
clone size: once
V gene: TRBV5-4
CDR3 length: 12
CDR3 DNA: TGTGCCAGCAGCCCGGGGGTGAGCGAGCAGTACTTC
CDR3 protein: CASSPGVSEQYF

J gene: TRBJ2-7
D gene: .
clone size: .
V gene: TRBV18
CDR3 length: 14
CDR3 DNA: TGTGCCAGCTCACCTCAGGGCGGACCCTACGAGCAGTACTTC
CDR3 protein: CASSPQGGPYEQYF

J gene: TRBJ1-2
D gene: TRBD1
clone size: .
V gene: TRBV29-1
CDR3 length: 11
CDR3 DNA: TGCAGCGATGGGACAGGGCATGGCTACACCTTC
CDR3 protein: CSDGTGHGYTF

J gene: TRBJ1-1
D gene: .
clone size: .
V gene: TRBV5-1
CDR3 length: 14
CDR3 DNA: TGCGCCAGCAGCTTGGTGGCCGAGAACACTGAAGCTTTCTTT
CDR3 protein: CASSLVAENTEAFF

J gene: TRBJ1-1
D gene: .
clone size: .
V gene: TRBV6-1
CDR3 length: 13
CDR3 DNA: TGTGCCAGCAGTGGGGGGACATTCACTGAAGCTTTCTTT
CDR3 protein: CASSGGTFTEAFF

J gene: TRBJ2-2
D gene: .
clone size: .
V gene: TRBV6-1
CDR3 length: 15
CDR3 DNA: TGTGCCAGCAGTCCCGGGACTGGGTGGACCGGGGAGCTGTTTTTT
CDR3 protein: CASSPGTGWTGELFF

J gene: TRBJ2-6
D gene: .
clone size: .
V gene: TRBV7-2
CDR3 length: 16
CDR3 DNA: TGTGCCAGCAGCTTCGGACATTCCTCTGGGGCCAACGTCCTGACTTTC
CDR3 protein: CASSFGHSSGANVLTF

J gene: TRBJ1-5
D gene: .
clone size: few
V gene: TRBV6-1
CDR3 length: 14
CDR3 DNA: TGTGCCAGCAGTGACCCAGGCCCCAATCAGCCCCAGCATTTT
CDR3 protein: CASSDPGPNQPQHF

J gene: TRBJ1-1
D gene: TRBD1
clone size: .
V gene: TRBV19
CDR3 length: 16
CDR3 DNA: TGTGCCAGTAGTTTTGGGACAGGGGGCGTGAACACTGAAGCTTTCTTT
CDR3 protein: CASSFGTGGVNTEAFF

J gene: TRBJ1-2
D gene: .
clone size: .
V gene: TRBV7-2
CDR3 length: 14
CDR3 DNA: TGTGCCAGCAGCTTAGGAGGGGGGGGCCGGAGCTACACCTTC
CDR3 protein: CASSLGGGGRSYTF

J gene: TRBJ2-2
D gene: .
clone size: few
V gene: TRBV18
CDR3 length: 16
CDR3 DNA: TGTGCCAGCTCACCTCTTCGGGATCTAGGCACCGGGGAGCTGTTTTTT
CDR3 protein: CASSPLRDLGTGELFF

J gene: TRBJ2-3
D gene: TRBD2
clone size: .
V gene: TRBV4-2
CDR3 length: 16
CDR3 DNA: TGTGCCAGCAGCCAAGAGTGGCGGGGGGAGGTAGATACGCAGTATTTT
CDR3 protein: CASSQEWRGEVDTQYF

J gene: TRBJ2-7
D gene: .
clone size: .
V gene: TRBV7-2
CDR3 length: 15
CDR3 DNA: TGTGCCAGCACCTATTACGGCGGCGTGGCTTACGAGCAGTACTTC
CDR3 protein: CASTYYGGVAYEQYF

J gene: TRBJ1-2
D gene: TRBD1
clone size: .
V gene: TRBV5-4
CDR3 length: 14
CDR3 DNA: TGTGCCAGCAGCCAAGACAGGGGAGGATATGGCTACACCTTC
CDR3 protein: CASSQDRGGYGYTF

J gene: TRBJ1-5
D gene: TRBD1
clone size: .
V gene: TRBV2
CDR3 length: 16
CDR3 DNA: TGTGCCAGCAGTGAAGGAGTCAGGGGGTTAAATCAGCCCCAGCATTTT
CDR3 protein: CASSEGVRGLNQPQHF

J gene: TRBJ1-1
D gene: .
clone size: .
V gene: TRBV5-6
CDR3 length: 14
CDR3 DNA: TGTGCCAGCAGCTGGATCACCGGGGACACTGAAGCTTTCTTT
CDR3 protein: CASSWITGDTEAFF

J gene: TRBJ2-3
D gene: .
clone size: .
V gene: TRBV5-5
CDR3 length: 14
CDR3 DNA: TGTGCCAGCAGTTTGGACATCAGCACAGATACGCAGTATTTT
CDR3 protein: CASSLDISTDTQYF

J gene: TRBJ1-2
D gene: TRBD1
clone size: .
V gene: TRBV18
CDR3 length: 14
CDR3 DNA: TGTGCCAGCTCACCACAGACAGGGGAAGATGGCTACACCTTC
CDR3 protein: CASSPQTGEDGYTF

J gene: TRBJ1-1
D gene: TRBD1
clone size: .
V gene: TRBV6-5
CDR3 length: 13
CDR3 DNA: TGTGCCAGCAGTTACTCAAGGACAGGGGAAGCTTTCTTT
CDR3 protein: CASSYSRTGEAFF

J gene: TRBJ1-5
D gene: TRBD1
clone size: .
V gene: TRBV19
CDR3 length: 20
CDR3 DNA: TGTGCCAGTAGTCCCACTTGGACAGGTTGGGTGGGATATAGCAATCAGCCCCAGCATTTT
CDR3 protein: CASSPTWTGWVGYSNQPQHF